This T cell receptor (beta chain) was sequenced during a study of long-term antiretroviral therapy in people with HIV. This clone was counted a few times. Its specificity is not known. The authors ran the immunoSEQ assay, v3.0, at survey level. Sequencing used immunoSEQ multiplex PCR; TCRdb keeps in-frame clones, though not all of them. The sample contains about 28,000 clones, 75% to 90% of which appear only once. Between the trimmed V and J ends, which lost 3 bases and 6 bases, there was a span of 15 bases. Germline V lookup: CDR1 MDHEN, CDR2 SYDVKM. This CDR3 is built from 15 residues. The United States was where all participants with HIV were treated. Study-wide points: Relative to transplant donor controls, diversity remained lower despite increasing after ART.

The TCR was taken from a man aged 25 to 45 with HIV. This chain connects TRBV28 to TRBJ1-5; D might be TRBD1 (6 bases). Sequenced here: unsorted PBMCs, sampled approximately 2.9 years after starting antiretroviral therapy. CDR3 loop: CASSFPDRPFQPQHF. The DNA for the CDR3 is TGTGCCAGCAGTTTTCCAGACAGGCCTTTTCAGCCCCAGCATTTT.